The 9 T cell receptor beta chains reported below all come from one sample, sequenced in a study of Graves' ophthalmopathy and Graves' hyperthyroidism. Researchers took RNA transcripts and amplified TCR beta CDR3 regions from them. HTBI primers were used in a first-round RT-PCR, which preceded a second-round multiplex PCR. Each CDR3 protein is one row after TCRdb ran MiXCR on the multiplex PCR reads. The sample has some 15,000 distinct CDR3 sequences; 50% are singletons. The material sequenced was peripheral blood. These receptors all come from a woman aged 30 to 39 with Graves' ophthalmopathy.

This clonotype showed up just once. The chain recombines TRBV12-3 or TRBV12-4 with TRBJ1-1; D is uncertain. The ends were cut back, 6 bases at V and 0 bases at J, with 14 bases in the middle. This CDR3 has 15 residues. The chain's CDR3 is CASSDHRTLNTEAFF. CDR3 DNA: TGTGCCAGCAGCGATCACAGAACCTTGAACACTGAAGCTTTCTTT.

The chain combines TRBV6-1 with TRBJ2-1; no clear D. Trimming removed 4 bases from V and 4 bases from J, with 17 bases in between. CDR3 length equals 16 residues. Germline CDR1 and CDR2: MNHNS and SASEGT. This CDR3 reads CASSGITDGRYNEQFF. In DNA, the CDR3 is TGTGCCAGCAGTGGCATCACCGACGGCAGGTACAATGAGCAGTTCTTC.

This clonotype was recorded many times. V is TRBV29-1 and J is TRBJ2-6; D not resolved. Trimming left V 7 bases short and J 4 bases short, with 8 bases between. The CDR3 runs 12 residues. Germline V lookup: CDR1 SQVTM, CDR2 ANQGSEA. This chain's CDR3 is CSAGGGANVLTF. The CDR3 nucleotides are TGCAGCGCTGGTGGAGGGGCCAACGTCCTGACTTTC.

The chain is built from TRBV6-6 and TRBJ1-5; D perhaps matches TRBD1 (5 bases). The CDR3 contains 14 residues. V shed 0 bases and J shed 5 bases, with 8 bases lying between them. Germline V gives CDR1 MNHNY, CDR2 SVGAGI (reference sequence). CDR3 sequence (DNA): TGTGCCAGCAGTTACTCCGGGGGACATCAGCCCCAGCATTTT. Protein product: CASSYSGGHQPQHF.

The V gene is TRBV10-1, the J gene TRBJ2-3; TRBD2 agrees at 10 bases. This CDR3 comprises 15 residues. Germline V lookup: CDR1 WNHNN, CDR2 SYGVQD (reference sequence). The V segment lost 4 bases and the J segment 4 bases; nucleotides outside the gene matches: 5. The DNA for the CDR3 is TGCGCCAGCAGTGGGGCTAGCGGGAGAGCAGATACGCAGTATTTT. Residues: CASSGASGRADTQYF.

V gene TRBV5-4 combines with J gene TRBJ1-4; 7 nucleotides match TRBD1. V trimming: 0 bases; J trimming: 8 bases; junction bases outside the gene matches: 4. CDR1 is SGHNT, CDR2 YYREEE, per germline (reference sequence). The length of the CDR3 is 14 residues. In DNA, the CDR3 is TGTGCCAGCAGCTTGGGACAGGGAAGGGAAAAACTGTTTTTT. It specifies CASSLGQGREKLFF.

Many counts were recorded for this clonotype. The rearrangement joins TRBV29-1 to TRBJ2-7, with 10 bases fitting TRBD2. The CDR3 length is 17 residues. Germline values: CDR1 SQVTM, CDR2 ANQGSEA. V lost 6 bases, J lost 1 base, and 15 bases stayed unmatched. The DNA for the CDR3 is TGCAGCGTCGGATCCGGACCACTAGCGGGGTATTCCTACGAGCAGTACTTC. Residues: CSVGSGPLAGYSYEQYF.

This clonotype came up a few times. V is TRBV20-1 and J is TRBJ2-7, with 7 bases fitting TRBD1. Losses at the gene ends were 3 bases for V and 3 bases for J; bases not matched to a gene: 8. The length of the CDR3 is 14 residues. Germline lookup yields CDR1 DFQATT and CDR2 SNEGSKA (reference sequence). CDR3 DNA: TGCAGTGCTAGTACTACAGGGGTTTTCTACGAGCAGTACTTC. Translation gives CSASTTGVFYEQYF.

The chain joins TRBV6-1 to TRBJ1-3; D call uncertain. CDR3 length equals 16 residues. Trimming cost V 2 bases and J 8 bases, with 19 bases left between them. Germline CDR1 reads MNHNS; CDR2 reads SASEGT. The chain's CDR3 is CASSERRGGHGDTIYF. For the CDR3, the DNA is TGTGCCAGCAGTGAAAGACGGGGAGGGCACGGAGACACCATATATTTT.